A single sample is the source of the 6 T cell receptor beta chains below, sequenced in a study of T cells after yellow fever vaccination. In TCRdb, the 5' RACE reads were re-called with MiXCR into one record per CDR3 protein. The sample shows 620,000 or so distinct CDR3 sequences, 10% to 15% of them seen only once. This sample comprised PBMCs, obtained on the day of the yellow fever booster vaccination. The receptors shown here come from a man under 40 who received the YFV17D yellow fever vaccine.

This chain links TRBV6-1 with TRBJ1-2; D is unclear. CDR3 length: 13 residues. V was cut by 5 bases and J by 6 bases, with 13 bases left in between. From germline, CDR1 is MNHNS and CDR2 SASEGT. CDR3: CASSPVPRDGYTF. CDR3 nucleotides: TGTGCCAGCAGTCCCGTCCCTAGAGATGGCTACACCTTC.

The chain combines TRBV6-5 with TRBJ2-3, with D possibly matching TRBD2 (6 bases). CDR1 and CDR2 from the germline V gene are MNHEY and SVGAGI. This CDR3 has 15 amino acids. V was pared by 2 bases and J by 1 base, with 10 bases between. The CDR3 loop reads CASSYGTPRTDTQYF. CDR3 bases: TGTGCCAGCAGTTACGGGACTCCACGCACAGATACGCAGTATTTT.

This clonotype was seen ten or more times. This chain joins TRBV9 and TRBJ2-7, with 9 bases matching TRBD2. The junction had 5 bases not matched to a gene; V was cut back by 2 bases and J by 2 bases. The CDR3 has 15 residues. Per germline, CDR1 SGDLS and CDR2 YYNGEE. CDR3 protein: CASSVRAGGTYEQYF. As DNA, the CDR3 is TGTGCCAGCAGCGTCCGCGCGGGAGGGACCTACGAGCAGTACTTC.

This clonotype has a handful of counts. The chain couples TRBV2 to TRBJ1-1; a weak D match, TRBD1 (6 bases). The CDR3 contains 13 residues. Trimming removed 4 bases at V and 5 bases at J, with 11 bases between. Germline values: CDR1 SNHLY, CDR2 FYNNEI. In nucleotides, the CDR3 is TGTGCCAGCAGTGGTCAGGGGTGGACTGAAGCTTTCTTT. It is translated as CASSGQGWTEAFF. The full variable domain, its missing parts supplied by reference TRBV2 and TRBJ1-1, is EPEVTQTPSHQVTQMGQEVILRCVPISNHLYFYWYRQILGQKVEFLVSFYNNEISEKSEIFDDQFSVERPDGSNFTLKIRSTKLEDSAMYFCASSGQGWTEAFFGQGTRLTVV.

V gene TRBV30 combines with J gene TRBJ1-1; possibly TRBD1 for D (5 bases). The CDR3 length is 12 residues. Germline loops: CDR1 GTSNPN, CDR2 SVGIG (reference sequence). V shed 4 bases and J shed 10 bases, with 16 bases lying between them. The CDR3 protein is CAWTQTGGRAFF. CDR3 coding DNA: TGTGCCTGGACCCAAACTGGGGGTCGAGCTTTCTTT.

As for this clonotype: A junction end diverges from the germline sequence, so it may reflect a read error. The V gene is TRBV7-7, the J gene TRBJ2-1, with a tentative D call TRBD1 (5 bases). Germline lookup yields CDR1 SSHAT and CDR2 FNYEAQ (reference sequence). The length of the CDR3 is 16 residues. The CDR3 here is CASSLDPGSRGNEQFF. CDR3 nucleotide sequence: TGTGCTAGCAGCTTAGATCCGGGCAGTAGGGGCAATGAGCAGTTCTTC. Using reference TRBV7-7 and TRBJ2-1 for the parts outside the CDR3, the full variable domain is GAGVSQSPRYKVTKRGQDVTLRCDPISSHATLYWYQQALGQGPEFLTYFNYEAQPDKSGLPSDRFSAERPEGSISTLTIQRTEQRDSAMYRCASSLDPGSRGNEQFFGPGTRLTVL.